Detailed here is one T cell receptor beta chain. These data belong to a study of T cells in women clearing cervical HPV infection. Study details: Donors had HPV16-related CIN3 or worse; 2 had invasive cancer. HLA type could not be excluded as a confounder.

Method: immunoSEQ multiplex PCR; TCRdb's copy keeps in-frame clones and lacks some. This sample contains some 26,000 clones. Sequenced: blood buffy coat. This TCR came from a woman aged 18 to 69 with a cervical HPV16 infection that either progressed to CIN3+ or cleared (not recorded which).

CDR3 amino acids: CSAREGGNTEAFF. The sequenced part of the CDR3 DNA is TGCAGTGCTAGAGAGGGGGGGAACACTGAA. The chain uses TRBV20-1 and TRBJ1-1; tentative D call: TRBD1 (5 bases). The read comes to an end 3 residues before the CDR3 does, leaving the germline J gene to fill in the end. V shed 0 bases and J shed 1 base, with 6 bases lying between them. CDR3 length: 13 residues. From germline, CDR1 is DFQATT and CDR2 SNEGSKA (reference sequence).